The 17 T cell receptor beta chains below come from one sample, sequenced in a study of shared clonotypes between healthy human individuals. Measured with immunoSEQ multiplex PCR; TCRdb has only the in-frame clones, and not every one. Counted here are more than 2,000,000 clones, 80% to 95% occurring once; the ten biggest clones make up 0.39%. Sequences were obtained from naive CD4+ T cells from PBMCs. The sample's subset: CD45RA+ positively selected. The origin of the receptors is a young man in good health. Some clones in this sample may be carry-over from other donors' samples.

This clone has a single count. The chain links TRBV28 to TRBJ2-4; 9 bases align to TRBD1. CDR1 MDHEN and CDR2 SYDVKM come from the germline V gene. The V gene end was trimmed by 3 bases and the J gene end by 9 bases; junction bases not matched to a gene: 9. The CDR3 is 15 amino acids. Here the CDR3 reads CASSLGGQGPSIQYF. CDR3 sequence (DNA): TGTGCCAGCAGTTTGGGGGGACAGGGCCCTTCCATTCAGTACTTC.

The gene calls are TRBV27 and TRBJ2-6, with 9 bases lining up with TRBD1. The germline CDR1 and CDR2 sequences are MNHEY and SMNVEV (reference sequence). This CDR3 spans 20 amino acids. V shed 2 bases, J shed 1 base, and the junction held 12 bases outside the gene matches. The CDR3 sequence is CASSLKPPTGGVSGANVLTF. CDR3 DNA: TGTGCCAGCAGTTTAAAACCTCCCACAGGGGGCGTATCTGGGGCCAACGTCCTGACTTTC.

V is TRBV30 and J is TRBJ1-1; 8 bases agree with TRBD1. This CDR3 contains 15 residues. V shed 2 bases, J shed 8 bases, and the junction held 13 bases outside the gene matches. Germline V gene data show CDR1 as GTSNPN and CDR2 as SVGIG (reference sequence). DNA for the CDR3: TGTGCCTGGAGTTGGCAGGGGGCCGGGTTATTCGAAGCTTTCTTT. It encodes CAWSWQGAGLFEAFF. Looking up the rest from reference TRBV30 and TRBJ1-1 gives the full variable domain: SQTIHQWPATLVQPVGSPLSLECTVEGTSNPNLYWYRQAAGRGLQLLFYSVGIGQISSEVPQNLSASRPQDRQFILSSKKLLLSDSGFYLCAWSWQGAGLFEAFFGQGTRLTVV.

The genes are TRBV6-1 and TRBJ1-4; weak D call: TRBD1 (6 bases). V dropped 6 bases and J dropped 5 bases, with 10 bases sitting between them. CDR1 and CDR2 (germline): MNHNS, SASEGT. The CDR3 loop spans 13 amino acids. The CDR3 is CASRTGPNEKLFF. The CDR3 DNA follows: TGTGCCAGCAGGACAGGCCCGAATGAAAAACTGTTTTTT.

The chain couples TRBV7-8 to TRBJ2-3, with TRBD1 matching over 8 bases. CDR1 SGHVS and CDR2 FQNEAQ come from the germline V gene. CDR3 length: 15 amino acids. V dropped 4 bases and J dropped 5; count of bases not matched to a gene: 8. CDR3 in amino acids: CASSSGQGEGDTQYF. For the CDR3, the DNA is TGTGCCAGCAGCTCAGGACAGGGTGAGGGAGATACGCAGTATTTT.

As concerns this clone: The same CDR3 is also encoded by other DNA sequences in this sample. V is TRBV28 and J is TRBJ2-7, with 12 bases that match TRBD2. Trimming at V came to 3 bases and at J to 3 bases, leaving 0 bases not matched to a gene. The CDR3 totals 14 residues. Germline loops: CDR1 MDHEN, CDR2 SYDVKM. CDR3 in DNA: TGTGCCAGCAGTTTGGGACTAGCGGGCTACGAGCAGTACTTC. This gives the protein CASSLGLAGYEQYF.

The CDR3 is CASSLPGSSYEQYF. In nucleotides, the CDR3 is TGTGCCAGCAGCCTACCTGGGAGCTCCTACGAGCAGTACTTC. This sequence joins TRBV7-9 and TRBJ2-7; possibly TRBD2 for D (5 bases). The CDR3 covers 14 residues. Germline V gene lookup returns CDR1 SEHNR and CDR2 FQNEAQ (reference sequence). The V and J ends lost 5 bases and 0 bases respectively, with 11 bases between them.

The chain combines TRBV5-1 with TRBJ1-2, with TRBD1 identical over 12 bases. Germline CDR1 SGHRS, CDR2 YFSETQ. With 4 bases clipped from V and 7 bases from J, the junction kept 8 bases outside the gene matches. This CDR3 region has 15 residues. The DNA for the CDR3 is TGCGCCAGCAGCGGCACGGGACAGGGGGCGCGTGGCTACACCTTC. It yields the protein CASSGTGQGARGYTF.

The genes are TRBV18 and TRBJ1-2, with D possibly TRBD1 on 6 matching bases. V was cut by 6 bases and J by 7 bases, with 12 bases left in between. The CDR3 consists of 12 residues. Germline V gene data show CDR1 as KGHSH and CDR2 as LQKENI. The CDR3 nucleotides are TGTGCCAGCTCTCAACAGGGTCCTGGCTACACCTTC. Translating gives CASSQQGPGYTF.

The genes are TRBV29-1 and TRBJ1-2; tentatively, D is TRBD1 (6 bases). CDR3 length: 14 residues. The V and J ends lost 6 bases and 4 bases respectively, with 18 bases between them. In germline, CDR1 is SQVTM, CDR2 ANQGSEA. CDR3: CSVDQGWEGYGYTF. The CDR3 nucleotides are TGCAGCGTGGACCAGGGGTGGGAGGGCTATGGCTACACCTTC.

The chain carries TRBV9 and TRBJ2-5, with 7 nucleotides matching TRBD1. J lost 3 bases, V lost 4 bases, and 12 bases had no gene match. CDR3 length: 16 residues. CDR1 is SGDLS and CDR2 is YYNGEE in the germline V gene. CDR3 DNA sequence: TGTGCCAGCAGCCCGAGTGGGGGACAGTCAAAAGAGACCCAGTACTTC. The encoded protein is CASSPSGGQSKETQYF.

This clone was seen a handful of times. CDR3: CASSLARPEAFF. In nucleotides, the CDR3 is TGTGCCAGCAGCTTAGCCCGTCCTGAAGCTTTCTTT. The rearrangement links TRBV7-9 to TRBJ1-1; D not certain. The CDR3 contains 12 residues. V was pared by 0 bases and J by 6 bases, with 5 bases between. Germline loops: CDR1 SEHNR, CDR2 FQNEAQ (reference sequence).

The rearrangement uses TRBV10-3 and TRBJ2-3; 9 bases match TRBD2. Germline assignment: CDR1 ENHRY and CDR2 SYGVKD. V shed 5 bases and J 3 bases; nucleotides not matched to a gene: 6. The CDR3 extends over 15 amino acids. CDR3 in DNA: TGTGCCATCAGTAGTAGCGGGAGCGGGACAGATACGCAGTATTTT. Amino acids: CAISSSGSGTDTQYF.

The CDR3 DNA is TGTGCCAGCTCACCACGCCGGCAGAACACTGAAGCTTTCTTT. Its translation: CASSPRRQNTEAFF. The J gene is TRBJ1-1, the V gene TRBV18; unclear D gene. The germline V and J ends were trimmed by 1 base and 1 base, with 7 bases remaining between them. This CDR3 comprises 14 residues. Germline assignment: CDR1 KGHSH and CDR2 LQKENI.

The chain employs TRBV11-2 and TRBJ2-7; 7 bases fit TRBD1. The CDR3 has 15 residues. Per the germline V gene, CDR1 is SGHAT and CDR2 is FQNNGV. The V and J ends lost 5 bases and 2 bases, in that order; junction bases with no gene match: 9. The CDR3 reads CASSANRQGTYEQYF. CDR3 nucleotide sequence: TGTGCCAGCAGCGCAAATCGACAGGGAACCTACGAGCAGTACTTC.

CDR3 coding DNA: TGTGCCAGCAGACTCGGACCGCCTTACGAGCAGTACTTC. Translation gives CASRLGPPYEQYF. This sequence joins TRBV6-6 and TRBJ2-7; the D is unclear. Germline-derived CDR1 and CDR2 are MNHNY and SVGAGI (reference sequence). Trimming left V 6 bases short and J 4 bases short, with 13 bases between. The CDR3 runs 13 residues.

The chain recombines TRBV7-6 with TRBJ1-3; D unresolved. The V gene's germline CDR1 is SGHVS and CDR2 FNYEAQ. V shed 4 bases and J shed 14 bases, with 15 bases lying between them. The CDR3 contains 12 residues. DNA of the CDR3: TGTGCCAGCAGCTCGCCGCAGGATTCGCTATATTTT. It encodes CASSSPQDSLYF.